This entry is about one T cell receptor beta chain. There is no known antigen for this receptor. The record has no base qualities; no much larger clone is one base away. The receptor library was made with the immunoSEQ multiplex PCR assay. Held by TCRdb, this immuneACCESS table contains in-frame sequences only and omits some clones. Under half of the omission traces to an unresolved V gene where checked; the cause of the rest is unknown. The sample table shows roughly 51,000 clones, and about 86% are seen once. In total, the top ten clones hold less than 20% of the sample. These data originate in a study of radiotherapy plus CTLA-4 blockade in lung cancer (dated by TCRdb to between 2017 and 2018). The study in broad terms: Among enrolled patients, 15% to 20% had an objective response and approximately 30% reached disease control.

The study tested focal radiation therapy combined with CTLA-4 blockade (ipilimumab) in patients with chemo-refractory metastatic non-small-cell lung cancer. Here is what the overall study found, with its caveats: After treatment with radiotherapy and ipilimumab, TCR clones that originated in tumors expanded in peripheral blood. The strongest predictors of response, as reported, were early dynamic changes in blood T cell clones along with a rise in serum interferon-beta after radiation.

Including the terminal cysteine and phenylalanine, the CDR3 comprises 17 residues. Here the CDR3 DNA is all that survives: 51 bases in frame from base 1. Germline trimming amounts to 3 bases on V and 1 base on J, with 9 as the count of junction bases outside the gene matches. CDR1 and CDR2, looked up from the germline V gene (reference sequence), are SEHNR and FQNEAQ. The chain is assembled from TRBV7-9 and TRBJ2-3, with 8 junctional bases fitting TRBD2. The TCR sequence derives from a human donor with non-small cell lung cancer that progressed on radiotherapy plus ipilimumab. Some clones in this sample may be carry-over from other donors' samples. Sequenced material: peripheral blood, taken from a patient treated with radiotherapy plus ipilimumab. The CDR3 region reads CASSFPAGGSGTDTQYF. The DNA sequence is TGTGCCAGCAGCTTCCCCGCGGGGGGCAGTGGCACAGATACGCAGTATTTT.